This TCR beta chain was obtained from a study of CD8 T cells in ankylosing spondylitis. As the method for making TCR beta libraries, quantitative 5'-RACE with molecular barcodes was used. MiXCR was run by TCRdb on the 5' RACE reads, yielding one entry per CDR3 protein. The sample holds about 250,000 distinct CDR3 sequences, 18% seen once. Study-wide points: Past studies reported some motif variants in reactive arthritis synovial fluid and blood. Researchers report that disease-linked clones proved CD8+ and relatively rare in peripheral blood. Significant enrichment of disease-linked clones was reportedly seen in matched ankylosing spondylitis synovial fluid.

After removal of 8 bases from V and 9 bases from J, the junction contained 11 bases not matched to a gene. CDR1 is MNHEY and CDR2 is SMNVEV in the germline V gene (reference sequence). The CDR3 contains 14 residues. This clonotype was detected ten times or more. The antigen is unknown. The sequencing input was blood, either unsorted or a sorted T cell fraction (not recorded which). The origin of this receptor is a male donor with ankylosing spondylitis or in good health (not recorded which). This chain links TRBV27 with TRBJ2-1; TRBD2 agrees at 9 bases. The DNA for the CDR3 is TGTGCCAGCGCGTTCATAGCGGGAGATGGTGAGCAGTTCTTC. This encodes CASAFIAGDGEQFF.